One and the same sample provided the 25 T cell receptor beta chains below, sequenced in a study of Ad26.COV2.S vaccination and SARS-CoV-2 variants. Specified treatment: roughly 18 received Ad26.COV2.S at low or high dose, single or two shots; roughly five received placebo; per-sample allocation not given. The study sampled participants on day 63 after the first vaccine or placebo injection. Profiling relied on immunoSEQ multiplex PCR, and the TCRdb table lists in-frame clones only, not all of them. The repertoire has under 400,000 clones, around 86% of them found once; the top ten carry around 3.5%. Here the sequenced sample was peripheral blood, taken in a trial of Ad26.COV2.S vaccine versus placebo. The receptor source for this set is a person between 18 and 59 years old who received the Ad26.COV2.S COVID-19 vaccine or a placebo.

The J gene is TRBJ2-2, the V gene TRBV10-3; tentative D call: TRBD2 (6 bases). Germline V lookup: CDR1 ENHRY, CDR2 SYGVKD. This CDR3 comprises 14 residues. V lost 11 bases, J lost 0 bases, and 13 bases lay in between. The CDR3: CALRDSPNTGELFF. The CDR3, as DNA: TGTGCCTTACGGGACTCCCCGAACACCGGGGAGCTGTTTTTT.

V gene TRBV6-5 combines with J gene TRBJ1-4; possibly TRBD1 for D (6 bases). Germline V lookup: CDR1 MNHEY, CDR2 SVGAGI. V lost 8 bases to trimming and J lost 0 bases, with 10 bases between them. CDR3 size: 14 residues. As DNA, the CDR3 is TGTGCCAGCGGGAGGGGGGCAACTAATGAAAAACTGTTTTTT. Encoded protein: CASGRGATNEKLFF.

This chain joins TRBV10-3 and TRBJ2-5; TRBD1 matches 10 bases. This CDR3 has 15 residues. Germline CDR1 and CDR2: ENHRY and SYGVKD. The V segment lost 3 bases and the J segment 4 bases; nucleotides outside the gene matches: 5. CDR3 sequence (DNA): TGTGCCATCAGTGATGGACAGGGGGAGTCAGAGACCCAGTACTTC. Translated, it gives CAISDGQGESETQYF.

The chain is built from TRBV12-3 or TRBV12-4 and TRBJ2-7; possibly TRBD1 or TRBD2 for D (5 bases each). V lost 7 bases and J 5 bases, leaving 15 bases between the germline ends. The CDR3 length is 13 residues. The CDR3 bases are TGTGCCAGCAACCGGAATCCGGGGCACGAGCAGTACTTC. Translated: CASNRNPGHEQYF.

This chain joins TRBV3-1 (or the pseudogene TRBV3-2) and TRBJ1-6, with 7 nucleotides matching TRBD1. In germline, CDR1 is LGHDT, CDR2 YNNKEL (reference sequence). The CDR3 loop spans 14 amino acids. Losses at the gene ends were 2 bases for V and 9 bases for J; bases not matched to a gene: 4. CDR3 protein: CASSQRQGGSPLHF. In DNA form, the CDR3 reads TGTGCCAGCAGCCAAAGACAGGGAGGTTCACCCCTCCACTTT.

This chain joins TRBV28 and TRBJ2-2; 9 bases align to TRBD1. The trim removed 3 bases at V and 8 bases at J, leaving 7 bases unmatched. Germline V lookup: CDR1 MDHEN, CDR2 SYDVKM. The CDR3 totals 15 residues. CDR3 nucleotide sequence: TGTGCCAGCAGTTTCTCCACAGGGGGCAGAGGGGAGCTGTTTTTT. Its protein product is CASSFSTGGRGELFF. Based on the CDR3 plus reference TRBV28 and TRBJ2-2, the full variable domain is DVKVTQSSRYLVKRTGEKVFLECVQDMDHENMFWYRQDPGLGLRLIYFSYDVKMKEKGDIPEGYSVSREKKERFSLILESASTNQTSMYLCASSFSTGGRGELFFGEGSRLTVL.

The rearrangement links TRBV7-6 to TRBJ1-1, with D maybe TRBD1 (5 bases). V was shortened by 5 bases and J by 0 bases, with 13 bases between the two germline ends. Per the germline V gene, CDR1 is SGHVS and CDR2 is FNYEAQ. The CDR3 sequence is 15 residues long. Written as DNA, the CDR3 is TGTGCCAGCAGCCAAGGGAGGACAATGAACACTGAAGCTTTCTTT. This encodes CASSQGRTMNTEAFF.

The rearrangement uses TRBV5-4 and TRBJ2-7; TRBD2 is a possible D gene (5 bases). CDR1 SGHNT and CDR2 YYREEE come from the germline V gene (reference sequence). This CDR3 is built from 12 residues. V gave up 2 bases and J gave up 6 bases, with 9 bases separating them. The CDR3 spells CASSFGMGEQYF. As DNA, the CDR3 is TGTGCCAGCAGCTTCGGGATGGGCGAGCAGTACTTC.

The chain joins TRBV4-2 to TRBJ2-1; TRBD2 matches 8 bases. Germline V gene sequence: CDR1 LGHNA, CDR2 YNFKEQ. The V and J ends lost 0 bases and 3 bases, in that order; junction bases with no gene match: 4. The CDR3 length is 16 residues. CDR3: CASSQDQRGGYNEQFF. As DNA, the CDR3 is TGTGCCAGCAGCCAAGACCAACGGGGGGGCTACAATGAGCAGTTCTTC.

The chain couples TRBV7-2 to TRBJ2-3, with D possibly TRBD2 on 6 matching bases. CDR1 SGHTA and CDR2 FQGNSA come from the germline V gene. V lost 1 base and J lost 1, with 12 bases in between. CDR3 length equals 16 residues. Written as DNA, the CDR3 is TGTGCCAGCAGCTTAGGGGGGGTTTTGGGCACAGATACGCAGTATTTT. Protein product: CASSLGGVLGTDTQYF. The whole variable domain, filled in from reference TRBV7-2 and TRBJ2-3, reads GAGVSQSPSNKVTEKGKDVELRCDPISGHTALYWYRQSLGQGLEFLIYFQGNSAPDKSGLPSDRFSAERTGGSVSTLTIQRTQQEDSAVYLCASSLGGVLGTDTQYFGPGTRLTVL.

This chain connects TRBV10-3 to TRBJ2-3; D might be TRBD1 (6 bases). This CDR3 region has 12 residues. Trimming cost V 10 bases and J 4 bases, with 12 bases left between them. CDR1 ENHRY and CDR2 SYGVKD come from the germline V gene. CDR3 bases: TGTGCCACACGCCAGGGGTCAGATACGCAGTATTTT. Translated, it gives CATRQGSDTQYF.

The CDR3, as DNA: TGTGCCTGGAGTGTTAGGCCGGGTAACGTCGCTGGCTACACCTTC. This sequence encodes CAWSVRPGNVAGYTF. The chain employs TRBV30 and TRBJ1-2; D gene unclear. Trimming took 0 bases from V and 7 from J, leaving 18 bases between them. CDR1 is GTSNPN and CDR2 is SVGIG in the germline V gene (reference sequence). CDR3 length: 15 amino acids.

CDR3 DNA: TGTGCCAGCAGCCCTCGAGGGGGTCAAAAAGGGACTGGAAACACCATATATTTT. Translating it yields CASSPRGGQKGTGNTIYF. The chain uses TRBV7-2 and TRBJ1-3, with TRBD1 as a possible D gene (6 bases). Deletions cut 5 bases from V and 2 bases from J, with 22 bases between. Germline-derived CDR1 and CDR2 are SGHTA and FQGNSA. The CDR3 length is 18 residues.

This clone came up once. V is TRBV7-9 and J is TRBJ2-5; D is perhaps TRBD1 or TRBD2 (6 bases each). Germline V gene sequence: CDR1 SEHNR, CDR2 FQNEAQ (reference sequence). Trimming removed 5 bases at V and 5 bases at J, with 12 bases between. The CDR3 has 13 amino acids. The CDR3 sequence is CASSLGGWETQYF. CDR3 nucleotides: TGTGCCAGCAGCCTCGGGGGCTGGGAGACCCAGTACTTC.

The V call is TRBV5-6, the J call TRBJ1-1; no clear D. This CDR3 spans 16 amino acids. Germline V CDR1 and CDR2: SGHDT, YYEEEE. Deletions cut 0 bases from V and 6 bases from J, with 18 bases between. Here the CDR3 reads CASSLGVSQLSPEAFF. CDR3 DNA sequence: TGTGCCAGCAGCTTGGGGGTCAGCCAACTCTCCCCTGAAGCTTTCTTT.

This clone was counted once. The chain is built from TRBV5-4 and TRBJ1-6; D not resolved. The CDR3 is made up of 13 amino acids. Germline CDR1 and CDR2: SGHNT and YYREEE (reference sequence). The germline V and J ends were trimmed by 2 bases and 5 bases, with 5 bases remaining between them. CDR3 nucleotide sequence: TGTGCCAGCAGCTTAGAAAATAATTCACCCCTCCACTTT. It translates to CASSLENNSPLHF.

The chain employs TRBV5-1 and TRBJ2-3; 7 nucleotides match TRBD1. The CDR3 has 15 residues. The J segment lost 2 bases and the V segment lost 4 bases, leaving 7 bases of the junction unmatched. CDR1 SGHRS and CDR2 YFSETQ come from the germline V gene. In nucleotides, the CDR3 is TGCGCCAGCAGCGGTTCGGGACAGACCACAGATACGCAGTATTTT. Its translation is CASSGSGQTTDTQYF.

Here the CDR3 reads CASSLDRVRGYTF. The CDR3 DNA reads TGTGCCAGCAGTTTAGACCGGGTACGCGGCTACACCTTC. The chain uses TRBV12-3 or TRBV12-4 and TRBJ1-2; D remains unclear. The ends were cut back, 1 base at V and 8 bases at J, with 11 bases in the middle. The CDR3 contains 13 residues.

J is TRBJ1-2 and V is TRBV6-5; TRBD1 matches 7 bases. Germline V gene sequence: CDR1 MNHEY, CDR2 SVGAGI. The CDR3 is 13 residues long. V lost 6 bases, J lost 7 bases, and 8 bases stayed unmatched. CDR3 amino acids: CASRETGKSGYTF. The CDR3 coding sequence is TGTGCCAGCAGGGAGACAGGGAAGAGTGGCTACACCTTC.

The chain joins TRBV28 to TRBJ2-5; TRBD2 agrees at 7 bases. The germline V gene encodes CDR1 MDHEN and CDR2 SYDVKM. V was pared by 6 bases and J by 6 bases, with 10 bases of the junction left unmatched. This CDR3 is 14 amino acids long. In DNA, the CDR3 is TGTGCCAGCAGCCTCCCCCGGGGGGTTAAGACCCAGTACTTC. It translates to CASSLPRGVKTQYF.

The V gene is TRBV4-1, the J gene TRBJ2-7, with D perhaps assigned TRBD1 or TRBD2 (5 bases each). The V gene lost 3 bases and the J gene lost 2 bases, with 14 bases spanning the gap. Germline-derived CDR1 and CDR2 are MGHRA and YSYEKL. This CDR3 comprises 15 residues. CDR3 in amino acids: CASSQGPPPTYEQYF. The CDR3 DNA reads TGCGCCAGCAGCCAGGGACCTCCCCCTACCTACGAGCAGTACTTC.

This rearrangement joins TRBV6-5 to TRBJ1-4; D uncertain. V lost 5 bases, J lost 0 bases, and 10 bases lay in between. The germline CDR1 and CDR2 sequences are MNHEY and SVGAGI. This CDR3 region has 15 residues. For the CDR3, the DNA is TGTGCCAGCAGTCAAAGGAGTGCAACTAATGAAAAACTGTTTTTT. Its protein product is CASSQRSATNEKLFF.

The chain links TRBV30 to TRBJ1-2; D may be TRBD1 (5 bases). Looked up from germline, CDR1 is GTSNPN and CDR2 is SVGIG (reference sequence). Trimming pared 3 bases from V and 5 bases from J, leaving 19 bases between. CDR3 size: 15 residues. CDR3 sequence: CAWRTGDSRIYGYTF. For the CDR3, the DNA is TGTGCCTGGAGAACTGGGGACTCACGAATTTATGGCTACACCTTC. The whole variable domain, remainder taken from reference TRBV30 and TRBJ1-2, is SQTIHQWPATLVQPVGSPLSLECTVEGTSNPNLYWYRQAAGRGLQLLFYSVGIGQISSEVPQNLSASRPQDRQFILSSKKLLLSDSGFYLCAWRTGDSRIYGYTFGSGTRLTVV.

The chain has TRBV30 and TRBJ1-1, with 9 bases aligning to TRBD1. The CDR3 is 14 amino acids. Germline V gene data show CDR1 as GTSNPN and CDR2 as SVGIG (reference sequence). Trimming removed 0 bases from V and 6 bases from J; junction bases left unmatched: 5. CDR3 DNA sequence: TGTGCCTGGAGTGTACTGACAGGGGGGTCTGAAGCTTTCTTT. It is translated as CAWSVLTGGSEAFF.

V is TRBV12-3 or TRBV12-4 and J is TRBJ1-2; D ambiguous. The CDR3 is made up of 13 amino acids. Trimming took 2 bases from V and 8 from J, leaving 12 bases between them. The CDR3 protein is CASSLTGVRGYTF. The CDR3 bases are TGTGCCAGCAGTTTAACCGGGGTCCGCGGCTACACCTTC.